The TCR beta chain described here comes from a study of blood T cell repertoires in COVID-19. Whole-study context: Sources were T cells, B-cell-depleted T cells, or PBMCs; the material itself was cDNA or gDNA.

As originally analysed: It was from reference gene primer amplification that nucleated cell counts were estimated. Repertoires were generated with immunoSEQ multiplex PCR, while TCRdb's copy carries only in-frame clones and drops some. The DNA gave D and trimming, while V, J and clone size come from that table. The sample includes approximately 80,000 clones, around 86% of them seen just once. This CDR3 has 16 residues. The germline CDR1 and CDR2 sequences are MGHRA and YSYEKL. The V and J ends lost 4 bases and 7 bases respectively, with 17 bases between them. Sequencing was performed on peripheral blood. This sequence was found in a woman in her 70s with acute or convalescent COVID-19. The rearrangement joins TRBV4-1 to TRBJ1-6; the D is unclear. The CDR3 sequence is CASSPPLKGGNSPLHF. The CDR3 DNA reads as TGCGCCAGCAGCCCCCCCCTAAAGGGAGGAAATTCACCCCTCCACTTT.